This record covers a single T cell receptor (beta chain). Other DNA sequences in this sample translate to the same CDR3. This sample is part of a study of shared clonotypes between healthy human individuals. The investigators split CD4+ cells into a CD45RA+ naive subset and a CD45RA-negative memory subset. The method was immunoSEQ multiplex PCR; TCRdb's version includes in-frame clones alone and lacks a portion of them. Of 1.4 million to 1.5 million clones detected, about 96% appear once; the ten largest clones hold roughly 1.2%. Sequencing was performed on naive CD4+ T cells sorted from blood. The subset is: CD45RA+ positively selected. The receptor's source is a man aged 25-45 years in good health.

CDR3 loop: CASSIARGLAGEQFF. DNA of the CDR3: TGTGCCAGTAGTATAGCGAGGGGACTAGCAGGTGAGCAGTTCTTC. V usage is TRBV19 and J usage is TRBJ2-1; 9 bases map to TRBD2. V trimming: 1 base; J trimming: 9 bases; junction bases outside the gene matches: 7. The CDR3 contains 15 residues. The germline gives CDR1 LNHDA, CDR2 SQIVND (reference sequence).